Below, 31 T cell receptor beta chains from the same sample are listed, as sequenced in a study of vaccination effects on CD4 cells after COVID-19. Sequencing in the ViraFEST assay came after antigen-specific CD4+ T cells had been expanded with viral peptide pools, which were used to stimulate PBMC. It was after roughly ten days of culture that CD4+ T cells were isolated. Vaccine recipients, nucleocapsid antibody negative, had no prior SARS-CoV-2 infection. Which antigens these TCRs recognize remains unknown. Repertoires were generated with immunoSEQ multiplex PCR, while TCRdb's copy carries only in-frame clones and drops some. The sample includes under 75,000 clones, roughly 80% of them seen just once. The source was CD4+ T cells from PBMCs cultured with SARS-CoV-2 spike peptides, collected before COVID-19 vaccination. The receptors stem from a human donor who received a COVID-19 vaccine.

The chain combines TRBV5-5 with TRBJ1-2; TRBD1 agrees at 7 bases. V trimming: 4 bases; J trimming: 3 bases; junction bases outside the gene matches: 6. The CDR3 totals 14 residues. Germline loops: CDR1 SGHKS, CDR2 YYEKEE (reference sequence). The CDR3 reads CASSTGTDHYGYTF. CDR3 nucleotides: TGTGCCAGCAGCACCGGGACAGACCACTATGGCTACACCTTC.

This clone was seen once. V usage is TRBV29-1 and J usage is TRBJ2-7, with TRBD1 matching over 12 bases. The V gene's germline CDR1 is SQVTM and CDR2 ANQGSEA. CDR3 length: 13 amino acids. Trimming took 5 bases from V and 6 from J; bases not matched to a gene: 5. The CDR3 sequence is CSVSGTGGGEQYV. CDR3 DNA sequence: TGCAGCGTTTCCGGGACAGGGGGCGGCGAGCAGTACGTC.

The V call is TRBV3-1 (or the pseudogene TRBV3-2), the J call TRBJ1-2; 7 bases align to TRBD1. This CDR3 spans 14 amino acids. J was trimmed by 10 bases and V by 6 bases; bases with no gene match: 14. CDR1 LGHDT and CDR2 YNNKEL come from the germline V gene (reference sequence). This CDR3 is CASRPTGTALYYTF. The CDR3 bases are TGTGCCAGCAGGCCAACCGGGACAGCCCTATACTACACCTTC.

V gene TRBV9 combines with J gene TRBJ1-4, with D possibly being TRBD1 (6 bases). CDR1 SGDLS and CDR2 YYNGEE come from the germline V gene. Trimming stripped 4 bases from V and 3 bases from J, with 28 bases between. The CDR3 sequence is 20 residues long. The CDR3 region has the DNA TGTGCCAGCAGCTCCGGTAGAGGGGATACCAAGGGGGTAGCTAATGAAAAACTGTTTTTT. It specifies CASSSGRGDTKGVANEKLFF.

The chain links TRBV6-6 to TRBJ1-6; D gene unclear. Trimming cost V 2 bases and J 13 bases, with 21 bases left between them. The CDR3 sequence is 16 residues long. Germline-derived CDR1 and CDR2 are MNHNY and SVGAGI (reference sequence). This CDR3 is CASSYPNDGNPSPLHF. The CDR3 coding sequence is TGTGCCAGCAGTTACCCTAATGATGGAAACCCATCGCCCCTCCACTTT.

The chain couples TRBV19 to TRBJ1-4, with no clear D. The CDR3 has 14 amino acids. Trimming cost V 6 bases and J 3 bases, with 11 bases left between them. Germline lookup yields CDR1 LNHDA and CDR2 SQIVND (reference sequence). The CDR3 bases are TGTGCCAGTAGGTCTACAGCAGCTAATGAAAAACTGTTTTTT. This translates into CASRSTAANEKLFF.

The J gene is TRBJ2-1, the V gene TRBV7-3, with 7 nucleotides matching TRBD1. Germline CDR1 SGHTA, CDR2 FQGTGA. CDR3 length equals 14 residues. The trim removed 5 bases at V and 4 bases at J, leaving 5 bases unmatched. CDR3 in DNA: TGTGCCAGCAGCCCTGGGACAGCTTACAATGAGCAGTTCTTC. Translation gives CASSPGTAYNEQFF.

As DNA, the CDR3 is TGTGCCAGCACCCCACCGGACAGACCCTACGAGCAGTACGTC. This codes for CASTPPDRPYEQYV. V and J are TRBV28 and TRBJ2-7, with a tentative D call TRBD1 (6 bases). The CDR3 totals 14 residues. The germline V and J ends were trimmed by 7 bases and 2 bases, with 15 bases remaining between them. Germline CDR1 reads MDHEN; CDR2 reads SYDVKM.

The chain carries TRBV7-8 and TRBJ2-1, with 8 bases matching TRBD2. After removal of 4 bases from V and 9 bases from J, the junction contained 11 bases not matched to a gene. The CDR3 extends over 15 amino acids. Germline V gives CDR1 SGHVS, CDR2 FQNEAQ. The CDR3 region has the DNA TGTGCCAGCAGCTCCCCCGGGCGGGGGGCGAGTGAGCAGTTCTTC. Its translation is CASSSPGRGASEQFF. Using reference TRBV7-8 and TRBJ2-1 for the parts outside the CDR3, the full variable domain is GAGVSQSPRYKVAKRGQDVALRCDPISGHVSLFWYQQALGQGPEFLTYFQNEAQLDKSGLPSDRFFAERPEGSVSTLKIQRTQQEDSAVYLCASSSPGRGASEQFFGPGTRLTVL.

In DNA form, the CDR3 reads TGCGCCAGCAGCCTAGCGGGTAGGGGGAATTCACCCCTCCACTTT. Amino acid sequence: CASSLAGRGNSPLHF. This chain links TRBV4-1 with TRBJ1-6, with a tentative D call TRBD1 (6 bases). Germline assignment: CDR1 MGHRA and CDR2 YSYEKL. Between the trimmed V and J ends, which lost 4 bases and 7 bases, there was a span of 14 bases. The CDR3 consists of 15 residues.

The V call is TRBV24-1, the J call TRBJ1-5; unclear D gene. The CDR3 sequence is 12 residues long. V lost 4 bases and J lost 11, with 11 bases in between. Looked up from germline, CDR1 is KGHDR and CDR2 is SFDVKD. The CDR3 DNA sequence: TGTGCCACCAGTGACGGCCAGCGAGCCCAGCATTTT. This gives the protein CATSDGQRAQHF.

The rearrangement links TRBV29-1 to TRBJ1-3; perhaps TRBD1 as D (6 bases). The germline V gene encodes CDR1 SQVTM and CDR2 ANQGSEA. The CDR3 contains 12 residues. V was shortened by 3 bases and J by 8 bases, with 11 bases between the two germline ends. CDR3 sequence reads: CSVDPGVDTIYF. The CDR3 coding sequence is TGCAGCGTTGACCCAGGGGTGGACACCATATATTTT.

The chain is built from TRBV24-1 and TRBJ1-5; D unclear. V gave up 1 base and J gave up 6 bases, with 6 bases separating them. The CDR3 is 13 residues long. CDR1 is KGHDR and CDR2 is SFDVKD in the germline V gene. In DNA, the CDR3 is TGTGCCACCAGTGATTTCTTTGGTCAGCCCCAGCATTTT. Its protein is CATSDFFGQPQHF.

CDR3 in DNA: TGTGCCCAACAGGCGTCGGGCACAGATACGCAGTATTTT. Amino acids: CAQQASGTDTQYF. The rearrangement links TRBV30 to TRBJ2-3; possible D gene TRBD1, 5 bases. V lost 8 bases and J lost 1, with 13 bases in between. This CDR3 has 13 amino acids. Germline-derived CDR1 and CDR2 are GTSNPN and SVGIG (reference sequence).

This clone is a singleton in its sample. The chain combines TRBV6-2 or TRBV6-3 with TRBJ2-7; 9 bases map to TRBD1. The CDR3 contains 15 residues. Germline V lookup: CDR1 MNHEY, CDR2 SVGEGT. The V gene end was trimmed by 4 bases and the J gene end by 1 base; junction bases not matched to a gene: 5. CDR3 in amino acids: CASSLQGARSYEQYV. The CDR3 DNA is TGTGCCAGCAGTTTACAGGGGGCGAGATCCTACGAGCAGTACGTC.

This clone was counted only a few times. V gene TRBV7-9 combines with J gene TRBJ1-1; no clear D. V was cut by 9 bases and J by 4 bases, with 21 bases left in between. This CDR3 contains 15 residues. Germline loops: CDR1 SEHNR, CDR2 FQNEAQ (reference sequence). The CDR3 nucleotides read TGTGCCAGTGAGCGTAGAGGGCTTGGTGGCACTGAAGCTTTCTTT. Translating it yields CASERRGLGGTEAFF.

This rearrangement joins TRBV7-2 to TRBJ2-3; TRBD1 matches at 8 bases. This CDR3 spans 16 amino acids. J was trimmed by 8 bases and V by 2 bases; bases with no gene match: 12. The germline CDR1 and CDR2 sequences are SGHTA and FQGNSA. The DNA of the CDR3 is TGTGCCAGCAGCTTAACCCGGACAGGGCCCCCCGGTACGCAGTATTTT. Residues: CASSLTRTGPPGTQYF. Supplemented by reference TRBV7-2 and TRBJ2-3, the full variable domain reads GAGVSQSPSNKVTEKGKDVELRCDPISGHTALYWYRQSLGQGLEFLIYFQGNSAPDKSGLPSDRFSAERTGGSVSTLTIQRTQQEDSAVYLCASSLTRTGPPGTQYFGPGTRLTVL.

The genes are TRBV7-2 and TRBJ2-1; D is perhaps TRBD1 or TRBD2 (5 bases each). With 0 bases removed from V and 0 bases from J, the gap between germline ends came to 12 bases. The CDR3 sequence is 17 residues long. Germline lookup yields CDR1 SGHTA and CDR2 FQGNSA. The CDR3 loop is CASSLAGTVGSYNEQFF. DNA of the CDR3: TGTGCCAGCAGCTTAGCAGGGACGGTGGGCTCCTACAATGAGCAGTTCTTC.

The V and J genes are TRBV7-3 and TRBJ2-2; D possibly corresponds to TRBD2 (6 bases). The V end lost 5 bases, the J end lost 0 bases, and 19 bases lay between the germline ends. Per the germline V gene, CDR1 is SGHTA and CDR2 is FQGTGA. CDR3 length: 18 amino acids. The CDR3 here is CASSLTVRGFANTGELFF. The DNA of the CDR3 is TGTGCCAGCAGCCTCACCGTCCGGGGGTTCGCGAACACCGGGGAGCTGTTTTTT. Looking up the rest from reference TRBV7-3 and TRBJ2-2 gives the full variable domain: GAGVSQTPSNKVTEKGKYVELRCDPISGHTALYWYRQSLGQGPEFLIYFQGTGAADDSGLPNDRFFAVRPEGSVSTLKIQRTERGDSAVYLCASSLTVRGFANTGELFFGEGSRLTVL.

The chain links TRBV20-1 to TRBJ2-5; TRBD1 matches 9 bases. The ends lost 6 bases at V and 6 bases at J; junction bases unmatched: 8. Germline V gene data show CDR1 as DFQATT and CDR2 as SNEGSKA (reference sequence). This CDR3 spans 13 amino acids. CDR3 in amino acids: CSASTGGTKTQYF. CDR3 bases: TGCAGTGCGAGTACAGGGGGCACGAAGACCCAGTACTTC.

This clone came up once. The chain combines TRBV9 with TRBJ2-3; D not resolved. The CDR3 totals 13 residues. Per the germline V gene, CDR1 is SGDLS and CDR2 is YYNGEE. The V gene lost 0 bases and the J gene lost 5 bases, with 7 bases spanning the gap. CDR3 protein: CASSVDMGDTQYF. DNA for the CDR3: TGTGCCAGCAGCGTAGACATGGGAGATACGCAGTATTTT. Full variable domain (remainder filled in from reference TRBV9 and TRBJ2-3): DSGVTQTPKHLITATGQRVTLRCSPRSGDLSVYWYQQSLDQGLQFLIQYYNGEERAKGNILERFSAQQFPDLHSELNLSSLELGDSALYFCASSVDMGDTQYFGPGTRLTVL.

The V gene is TRBV5-1, the J gene TRBJ1-2; D possibly corresponds to TRBD1 (5 bases). Germline loops: CDR1 SGHRS, CDR2 YFSETQ. The CDR3 runs 16 residues. Trimming took off 0 bases at V and 2 bases at J, with 14 bases between the two ends. The CDR3, as DNA: TGCGCCAGCAGCTTGGTCGGGGGAATAGGAAACTATGGCTACACCTTC. Translated, it gives CASSLVGGIGNYGYTF.

This sequence joins TRBV11-1 and TRBJ2-7, with 8 bases identical to TRBD1. The CDR3 consists of 13 residues. Losses at the gene ends were 5 bases for V and 7 bases for J; bases not matched to a gene: 7. Germline V gene sequence: CDR1 SGHAT, CDR2 FQDESV (reference sequence). The CDR3 sequence is CASSRQGIWEQYV. The DNA for the CDR3 is TGTGCCAGCAGCCGACAGGGGATCTGGGAGCAGTACGTC.

The rearrangement links TRBV6-5 to TRBJ1-1, with 11 bases that match TRBD1. The germline CDR1 and CDR2 sequences are MNHEY and SVGAGI. Trimming at V came to 6 bases and at J to 0 bases, leaving 3 bases not matched to a gene. There are 15 residues in the CDR3. CDR3 region: CASRGTGGMNTEAFF. The CDR3 DNA sequence: TGTGCCAGCAGAGGGACAGGGGGGATGAACACTGAAGCTTTCTTT.

Written as DNA, the CDR3 is TGTGCCAGCAGCTTAACAGGGGGTGGAAACACCATATATTTT. Translation: CASSLTGGGNTIYF. This rearrangement joins TRBV5-4 to TRBJ1-3; 8 bases fit TRBD1. The ends lost 2 bases at V and 3 bases at J; junction bases unmatched: 1. This CDR3 is built from 14 residues. Per germline, CDR1 SGHNT and CDR2 YYREEE (reference sequence).

This rearrangement joins TRBV24-1 to TRBJ2-4, with D perhaps matching TRBD1 (6 bases). Per germline, CDR1 KGHDR and CDR2 SFDVKD. The CDR3 is 15 amino acids. V lost 3 bases and J 8 bases, leaving 16 bases between the germline ends. In DNA, the CDR3 is TGTGCCACCAGTGATGTCCGGGACAAGGTAGACATTCAGTACTTC. Translated: CATSDVRDKVDIQYF.

The V and J genes are TRBV5-1 and TRBJ1-2; D is ambiguous. The V and J ends lost 4 bases and 0 bases respectively, with 10 bases between them. Looked up from germline, CDR1 is SGHRS and CDR2 is YFSETQ. The CDR3 length is 14 residues. CDR3 residues: CASSPDASNYGYTF. CDR3 nucleotides: TGCGCCAGCAGCCCGGACGCTTCTAACTATGGCTACACCTTC. The entire variable domain, with the rest obtained from reference TRBV5-1 and TRBJ1-2, is as follows: KAGVTQTPRYLIKTRGQQVTLSCSPISGHRSVSWYQQTPGQGLQFLFEYFSETQRNKGNFPGRFSGRQFSNSRSEMNVSTLELGDSALYLCASSPDASNYGYTFGSGTRLTVV.

This chain connects TRBV4-3 to TRBJ1-5; 7 bases fit TRBD1. The CDR3 has 15 residues. The trim removed 4 bases at V and 7 bases at J, leaving 10 bases unmatched. The germline gives CDR1 LGHNA, CDR2 YSLEER. The CDR3 reads CASSPRQGGGQPQHF. The CDR3, as DNA: TGCGCCAGCAGCCCAAGACAGGGAGGAGGGCAGCCCCAGCATTTT.

In its sample, this clone was seen once. The rearrangement uses TRBV5-1 and TRBJ2-2, with D possibly being TRBD1 (6 bases). V was cut by 0 bases and J by 5 bases, with 8 bases left in between. The CDR3 runs 14 residues. Germline lookup yields CDR1 SGHRS and CDR2 YFSETQ. CDR3 in DNA: TGCGCCAGCAGCTTGGCAGGGGATACCGGGGAGCTGTTTTTT. Its translation: CASSLAGDTGELFF.

V usage is TRBV3-1 (or the pseudogene TRBV3-2) and J usage is TRBJ2-7; 12 nucleotides agree with TRBD1. V was pared by 4 bases and J by 3 bases, with 10 bases of the junction left unmatched. CDR1 and CDR2 from the germline V gene are LGHDT and YNNKEL (reference sequence). This CDR3 comprises 17 residues. CDR3 protein: CASSRGTGTGGLYEQYV. The CDR3, as DNA: TGTGCCAGCAGCCGAGGAACCGGGACAGGGGGCCTCTACGAGCAGTACGTC.

This chain links TRBV4-2 with TRBJ2-3; no clear D. The germline V and J ends were trimmed by 6 bases and 2 bases, with 18 bases remaining between them. Germline CDR1 and CDR2: LGHNA and YNFKEQ. CDR3 length equals 16 residues. CDR3 bases: TGTGCCAGCAGACGGGCCAACGAGTATTACACAGATACGCAGTATTTT. This sequence encodes CASRRANEYYTDTQYF.